The 25 T cell receptor beta chains below come from one sample, sequenced in a study of T-cell memory formation after mild COVID-19 (dated by TCRdb to the early 2020s). Preparation of the library involved 5' RACE. The sequencer was an Illumina NovaSeq 6000. The public reads were run again by TCRdb, first through fastp at Q25 and then through MiXCR, and only productive beta chains were kept. CDR3 protein sequences are deduplicated, and each keeps its most common genes and DNA. This sample gives about 250,000 distinct CDR3 sequences in total; 15% of them show up just once. The leading ten clones occupy 2.1% of the sample. Specimen: PBMCs or a T cell subset sorted from them (not recorded which). These receptors all stem from an adult woman who had mild COVID-19 (a few samples of this study predate the infection). The sample titles of this study are shuffled in the database, so cell type and time point are left out; the donor was told from shared clones.

V gene TRBV27 combines with J gene TRBJ2-3, with no clear D. CDR3 size: 15 residues. CDR1 and CDR2 from the germline V gene are MNHEY and SMNVEV (reference sequence). V was cut by 0 bases and J by 3 bases, with 10 bases left in between. CDR3 region: CASSLSRLRTDTQYF. DNA of the CDR3: TGTGCCAGCAGTTTATCCAGGCTCAGGACAGATACGCAGTATTTT.

The chain joins TRBV24-1 to TRBJ2-3; 8 nucleotides match TRBD2. Germline-derived CDR1 and CDR2 are KGHDR and SFDVKD. CDR3 length: 17 residues. V shed 4 bases, J shed 0 bases, and the junction held 8 bases outside the gene matches. The CDR3 spells CATSDPGGGPSTDTQYF. In DNA, the CDR3 is TGTGCCACCAGTGACCCGGGGGGGGGGCCTAGCACAGATACGCAGTATTTT.

This clonotype has just a few counts. The chain combines TRBV24-1 with TRBJ2-5, with 9 nucleotides matching TRBD2. The germline CDR1 and CDR2 sequences are KGHDR and SFDVKD. The CDR3 runs 14 residues. Trimming at V came to 6 bases and at J to 5 bases, leaving 6 bases not matched to a gene. CDR3 sequence (DNA): TGTGCCACCAGTCGTTCTAGCGGGACGGAGACCCAGTACTTC. Amino acid sequence: CATSRSSGTETQYF.

The V call is TRBV18, the J call TRBJ1-1, with D maybe TRBD1 (5 bases). CDR1 and CDR2 (germline): KGHSH, LQKENI. The CDR3 runs to 16 residues. The germline V and J ends were trimmed by 0 bases and 1 base, with 12 bases remaining between them. The DNA for the CDR3 is TGTGCCAGCTCACCACCTCAAGGGGCCGGGAACACTGAAGCTTTCTTT. Its protein is CASSPPQGAGNTEAFF.

The rearrangement joins TRBV20-1 to TRBJ2-7; D is ambiguous. Germline V gives CDR1 DFQATT, CDR2 SNEGSKA (reference sequence). The CDR3 spans 12 residues. The ends were cut back, 3 bases at V and 4 bases at J, with 10 bases in the middle. The DNA of the CDR3 is TGCAGTGCTAGCTCACCCGGTTACGAGCAGTACTTC. Translating gives CSASSPGYEQYF.

This clonotype turned up a few times. The chain carries TRBV27 and TRBJ1-1; TRBD1 might be the D (5 bases). Germline lookup yields CDR1 MNHEY and CDR2 SMNVEV (reference sequence). Trimming cost V 5 bases and J 11 bases, with 21 bases left between them. This CDR3 spans 14 amino acids. This chain's CDR3 is CASSPRREGAAAFF. In nucleotides, the CDR3 is TGTGCCAGCAGTCCTCGACGGGAAGGGGCTGCCGCTTTCTTT.

Only a few counts were recorded for this clonotype. The chain joins TRBV5-1 to TRBJ2-5; 7 positions agree with TRBD1. V lost 3 bases, J lost 1 base, and 6 bases stayed unmatched. Germline V gene sequence: CDR1 SGHRS, CDR2 YFSETQ. The CDR3 runs to 15 residues. CDR3 in amino acids: CASSSMGQSQETQYF. DNA for the CDR3: TGCGCCAGCAGCTCCATGGGACAGAGCCAAGAGACCCAGTACTTC.

Many counts were recorded for this clonotype. The chain employs TRBV6-5 and TRBJ1-6; 7 bases are shared with TRBD1. The CDR3 extends over 14 amino acids. V trimming: 10 bases; J trimming: 3 bases; junction bases outside the gene matches: 6. Germline lookup yields CDR1 MNHEY and CDR2 SVGAGI. The CDR3 sequence: CATRRDSYNSPLHF. The CDR3 nucleotides are TGTGCCACGCGCCGGGACAGCTATAATTCACCCCTCCACTTT.

Ten or more counts support this clonotype. V and J are TRBV20-1 and TRBJ2-7; D call uncertain. Germline V CDR1 and CDR2: DFQATT, SNEGSKA (reference sequence). V lost 3 bases to trimming and J lost 5 bases, with 8 bases between them. The CDR3 is 11 residues long. The CDR3 region has the DNA TGCAGTGCTAGGGCCAGGAACGAGCAGTACTTC. This translates into CSARARNEQYF.

This clonotype was seen ten or more times. The chain carries TRBV10-2 and TRBJ2-1; 15 bases align to TRBD2. Trimming took 2 bases from V and 1 from J; bases not matched to a gene: 3. CDR1 and CDR2 (germline): WSHSY, SAAADI. This CDR3 has 18 amino acids. CDR3 nucleotide sequence: TGCGCCAGCAGTGAGCCCGGGACTAGCGGGAGGTCCTACAATGAGCAGTTCTTC. This encodes CASSEPGTSGRSYNEQFF.

This clonotype was observed a handful of times. This chain connects TRBV20-1 to TRBJ2-2; no reliable D call. Germline CDR1 is DFQATT and CDR2 is SNEGSKA (reference sequence). The CDR3 has 14 residues. V was clipped by 0 bases and J by 3 bases, with 8 bases between them. The CDR3 sequence: CSARDMGYTGELFF. The CDR3 DNA reads TGCAGTGCTAGAGATATGGGTTACACCGGGGAGCTGTTTTTT.

This clonotype was counted ten times or more. This chain connects TRBV12-3 or TRBV12-4 to TRBJ1-2, with TRBD1 identical over 7 bases. Trimming took 5 bases from V and 4 from J; bases not matched to a gene: 4. The CDR3 extends over 13 amino acids. The chain's CDR3 is CASSAGQSYGYTF. The CDR3 DNA sequence: TGTGCCAGCAGTGCGGGACAGTCCTATGGCTACACCTTC.

The chain joins TRBV25-1 to TRBJ2-1; D not resolved. V gave up 3 bases and J gave up 4 bases, with 7 bases separating them. Germline CDR1 and CDR2: MGHDK and SYGVNS. The CDR3 length is 13 residues. The chain's CDR3 is CASSDLRYNEQFF. CDR3 nucleotide sequence: TGTGCCAGCAGTGACCTTAGGTACAATGAGCAGTTCTTC.

The J gene is TRBJ2-1, the V gene TRBV7-2; 10 bases line up with TRBD2. This CDR3 contains 16 residues. Trimming took 2 bases from V and 10 from J; bases not matched to a gene: 11. The germline V gene encodes CDR1 SGHTA and CDR2 FQGNSA. The CDR3 is CASSLQVVPGLAEQFF. The CDR3 DNA sequence: TGTGCCAGCAGCTTACAAGTTGTCCCGGGACTAGCGGAGCAGTTCTTC.

The chain joins TRBV4-1 to TRBJ1-1, with D possibly TRBD1 on 5 matching bases. The CDR3 loop spans 15 amino acids. Per the germline V gene, CDR1 is MGHRA and CDR2 is YSYEKL. Trimming stripped 4 bases from V and 1 base from J, with 13 bases between. CDR3 region: CASSRREGTNTEAFF. In DNA form, the CDR3 reads TGCGCCAGCAGCCGTCGTGAGGGGACGAACACTGAAGCTTTCTTT.

This chain connects TRBV4-3 to TRBJ2-1, with a weak D call TRBD2 (6 bases). Trimming stripped 5 bases from V and 6 bases from J, with 14 bases between. CDR1 is LGHNA and CDR2 is YSLEER in the germline V gene. The CDR3 is 14 residues long. DNA of the CDR3: TGCGCCAGCAGCTATAGCGGTGACGGCAATGAGCAGTTCTTC. Translating gives CASSYSGDGNEQFF.

This clonotype showed up just a few times. The chain links TRBV11-3 to TRBJ1-1; D gene unclear. Germline CDR1 and CDR2: SGHNT and YENEEA. Trimming pared 5 bases from V and 5 bases from J, leaving 12 bases between. The CDR3 runs to 13 residues. As DNA, the CDR3 is TGTGCCAGCAGCACCCTAAGCGCAACTGAAGCTTTCTTT. It encodes CASSTLSATEAFF. The complete variable domain, with remaining parts taken from reference TRBV11-3 and TRBJ1-1, reads EAGVVQSPRYKIIEKKQPVAFWCNPISGHNTLYWYLQNLGQGPELLIRYENEEAVDDSQLPKDRFSAERLKGVDSTLKIQPAELGDSAVYLCASSTLSATEAFFGQGTRLTVV.

This clonotype appeared many times. Germline and junction disagree at one end, which may indicate a read error. This chain connects TRBV12-3 or TRBV12-4 to TRBJ2-3, with D perhaps TRBD2 (6 bases). The CDR3 contains 15 residues. The CDR3 loop reads CASSLAYPSTDTQYF. CDR3 in DNA: TGTGCCAGCAGTCTAGCGTACCCTAGCACAGATACGCAGTATTTT.

This clonotype was detected many times. The V gene is TRBV5-1, the J gene TRBJ2-7; D gene uncertain. The V gene's germline CDR1 is SGHRS and CDR2 YFSETQ. V lost 2 bases, J lost 7 bases, and 10 bases lay in between. The CDR3 is 12 amino acids. CDR3 amino acids: CASSFGGGEQYF. The DNA for the CDR3 is TGCGCCAGCAGCTTCGGCGGTGGGGAGCAGTACTTC.

The chain employs TRBV12-3 or TRBV12-4 and TRBJ1-2; perhaps TRBD1 as D (5 bases). Trimming removed 1 base at V and 6 bases at J, with 9 bases between. The CDR3 extends over 13 amino acids. CDR3 amino acids: CASSLVETDGYTF. CDR3 sequence (DNA): TGTGCCAGCAGTTTAGTAGAGACAGATGGCTACACCTTC.

This clonotype has more than one count but fewer than ten. The chain has TRBV29-1 and TRBJ2-5; D gene uncertain. The CDR3 covers 11 residues. Trimming cost V 6 bases and J 4 bases, with 9 bases left between them. Looked up from germline, CDR1 is SQVTM and CDR2 is ANQGSEA. The CDR3 DNA reads TGCAGCGTCAACCTCCTAGAGACCCAGTACTTC. The encoded protein is CSVNLLETQYF.

In its sample, this clonotype was seen a few times. The CDR3 DNA is TGTGCCAGCAGTGCCAGGTGGGCCGGGGAGCTGTTTTTT. This translates into CASSARWAGELFF. The chain uses TRBV3-1 and TRBJ2-2; D remains unclear. The CDR3 runs to 13 residues. Trimming cost V 6 bases and J 6 bases, with 11 bases left between them. The V gene's germline CDR1 is LGHDT and CDR2 YNNKEL (reference sequence). Full variable domain (missing parts from reference TRBV3-1 and TRBJ2-2): DTAVSQTPKYLVTQMGNDKSIKCEQNLGHDTMYWYKQDSKKFLKIMFSYNNKELIINETVPNRFSPKSPDKAHLNLHINSLELGDSAVYFCASSARWAGELFFGEGSRLTVL.

This clonotype has a count of ten or more. The chain employs TRBV27 and TRBJ2-2; D is ambiguous. V was pared by 4 bases and J by 2 bases, with 11 bases between. CDR1 and CDR2 from the germline V gene are MNHEY and SMNVEV (reference sequence). CDR3 length: 15 residues. CDR3 in amino acids: CASSSTGGNTGELFF. The CDR3 coding sequence is TGTGCCAGCAGTTCGACTGGCGGCAACACCGGGGAGCTGTTTTTT.

The chain combines TRBV24-1 with TRBJ2-1; 7 bases line up with TRBD2. Germline V gene data show CDR1 as KGHDR and CDR2 as SFDVKD. The trim removed 6 bases at V and 1 base at J, leaving 5 bases unmatched. CDR3 length equals 15 residues. The CDR3 region has the DNA TGTGCCACCAGTAAAGCGGGGTCGTCCTACAATGAGCAGTTCTTC. Its protein is CATSKAGSSYNEQFF.

The chain uses TRBV6-5 and TRBJ1-2; D gene unclear. With 2 bases removed from V and 2 bases from J, the gap between germline ends came to 9 bases. This CDR3 is 14 amino acids long. Germline lookup yields CDR1 MNHEY and CDR2 SVGAGI. The CDR3 is CASSYGQENYGYTF. The CDR3 DNA reads TGTGCCAGCAGTTACGGCCAGGAGAACTATGGCTACACCTTC.